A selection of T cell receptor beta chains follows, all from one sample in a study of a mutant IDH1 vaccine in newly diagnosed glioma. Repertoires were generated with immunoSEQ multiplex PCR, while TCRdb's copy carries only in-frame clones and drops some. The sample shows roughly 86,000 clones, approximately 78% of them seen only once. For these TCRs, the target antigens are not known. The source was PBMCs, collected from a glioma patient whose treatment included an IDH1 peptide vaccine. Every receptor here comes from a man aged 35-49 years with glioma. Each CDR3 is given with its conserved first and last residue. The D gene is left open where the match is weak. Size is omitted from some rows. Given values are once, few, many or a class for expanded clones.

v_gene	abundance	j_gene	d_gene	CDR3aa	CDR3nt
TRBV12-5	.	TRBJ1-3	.	CASGLVRGVDFYTIYF	TGTGCTAGTGGTTTGGTACGGGGCGTGGACTTTTACACCATATATTTT
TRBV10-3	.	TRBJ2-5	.	CAISEIQETQYF	TGTGCCATCAGTGAGATACAAGAGACCCAGTACTTC
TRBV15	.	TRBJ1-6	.	CATSRSSYNSPLHF	TGTGCCACCAGCCGAAGCTCCTATAATTCACCCCTCCACTTT
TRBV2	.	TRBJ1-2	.	CARTGARFYGYTF	TGTGCCAGGACCGGGGCCAGATTCTATGGCTACACCTTC
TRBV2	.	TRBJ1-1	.	CASSEEGSRNTEAFF	TGTGCCAGCAGTGAAGAAGGGAGTAGGAACACTGAAGCTTTCTTT
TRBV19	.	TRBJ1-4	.	CASSITGPNEKLFF	TGTGCCAGTAGTATTACCGGCCCTAATGAAAAACTGTTTTTT
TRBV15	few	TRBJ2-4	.	CATSRDPDENIQYF	TGTGCCACCAGCAGAGATCCGGACGAAAACATTCAGTACTTC
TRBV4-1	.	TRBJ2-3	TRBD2	CASSQGRWLGLAGDTQYF	TGCGCCAGCAGCCAAGGGAGGTGGTTGGGACTAGCGGGTGATACGCAGTATTTT
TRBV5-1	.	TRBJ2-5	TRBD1	CASSFSGTGARTETQYF	TGCGCCAGCAGCTTTTCCGGGACAGGGGCCCGGACAGAGACCCAGTACTTC
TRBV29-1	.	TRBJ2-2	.	CSTRETGSELNTGELFF	TGCAGCACTCGGGAGACAGGGTCCGAGTTGAACACCGGGGAGCTGTTTTTT
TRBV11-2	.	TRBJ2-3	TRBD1	CASSLDRGTDTQYF	TGTGCCAGCAGCCTGGACAGGGGGACAGATACGCAGTATTTT
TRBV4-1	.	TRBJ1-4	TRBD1	CASSQVTGGVEKLFF	TGCGCCAGCAGCCAAGTTACAGGGGGCGTTGAAAAACTGTTTTTT
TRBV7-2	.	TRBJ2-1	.	CASTLTWDEQFF	TGTGCCAGCACCCTCACCTGGGATGAGCAGTTCTTC
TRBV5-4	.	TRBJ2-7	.	CASSLGATAYEQYF	TGTGCCAGCAGCTTGGGGGCCACGGCCTACGAGCAGTACTTC
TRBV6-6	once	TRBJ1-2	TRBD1	CASRYLGTGNYGYTF	TGTGCCAGCAGGTACCTCGGGACAGGGAATTACGGCTACACCTTC
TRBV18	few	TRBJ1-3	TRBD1	CASSPATGAGNTIYF	TGTGCCAGCTCACCTGCGACAGGGGCTGGAAACACCATATATTTT
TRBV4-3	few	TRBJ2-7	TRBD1	CASSKDRVRPYEQYF	TGCGCCAGCAGCAAGGACAGGGTTAGGCCCTACGAGCAGTACTTC
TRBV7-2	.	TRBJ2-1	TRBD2	CASSLGTSGREQFF	TGTGCCAGCAGCTTAGGAACTAGCGGGAGGGAGCAGTTCTTC
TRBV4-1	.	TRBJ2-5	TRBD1	CASSQGIRQGLGQETQYF	TGCGCCAGCAGCCAGGGGATCAGACAGGGTCTTGGACAAGAGACCCAGTACTTC
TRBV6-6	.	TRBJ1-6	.	CATGSSYNSPLHF	TGTGCCACTGGGAGCTCCTATAATTCACCCCTCCACTTT
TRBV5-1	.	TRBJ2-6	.	CASSLWAGDSGANVLTF	TGCGCCAGCAGCTTGTGGGCAGGGGACTCTGGGGCCAACGTCCTGACTTTC
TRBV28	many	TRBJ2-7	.	CASRGDQWGEQYF	TGTGCCAGCAGGGGCGACCAGTGGGGCGAGCAGTACTTC
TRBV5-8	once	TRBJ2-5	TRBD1	CASSSGQGYETQYF	TGTGCCAGCAGCTCCGGACAGGGGTATGAGACCCAGTACTTC
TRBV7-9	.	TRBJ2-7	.	CASSFEDEQYF	TGTGCCAGCAGCTTTGAGGACGAGCAGTACTTC
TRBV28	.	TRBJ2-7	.	CASSLLGRGNEQYF	TGTGCCAGCAGTTTATTGGGGCGGGGAAACGAGCAGTACTTC
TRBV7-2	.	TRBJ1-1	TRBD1	CASSRGTVREAFF	TGTGCCAGCAGCCGGGGGACAGTACGTGAAGCTTTCTTT
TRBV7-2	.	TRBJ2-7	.	CASSSGQLRPSYEQYF	TGTGCCAGCAGCTCCGGACAACTTCGGCCCTCCTACGAGCAGTACTTC
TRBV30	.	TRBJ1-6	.	CAWGLQGYNSPLHF	TGTGCCTGGGGTCTACAGGGTTATAATTCACCCCTCCACTTT
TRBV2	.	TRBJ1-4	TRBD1	CASRPFDRGSEKLFF	TGTGCCAGCAGACCGTTTGACAGGGGAAGCGAAAAACTGTTTTTT
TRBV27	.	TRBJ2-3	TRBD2	CASSSRLAGGRGDTQYF	TGTGCCAGCAGTTCCCGACTAGCGGGAGGGCGGGGAGATACGCAGTATTTT
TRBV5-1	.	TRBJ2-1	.	CASSLAGRSYNEQFF	TGCGCCAGCAGCTTGGCGGGCAGGTCCTACAATGAGCAGTTCTTC
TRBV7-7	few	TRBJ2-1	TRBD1	CASSSGTGGSNEQFF	TGTGCTAGCAGCTCCGGGACAGGGGGCTCAAATGAGCAGTTCTTC
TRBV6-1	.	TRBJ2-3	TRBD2	CASSELAGANTQYF	TGTGCCAGCAGTGAACTAGCGGGAGCAAATACGCAGTATTTT
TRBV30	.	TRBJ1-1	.	CAWRGGAGTGNTEAFF	TGTGCCTGGAGGGGGGGGGCAGGGACCGGGAACACTGAAGCTTTCTTT
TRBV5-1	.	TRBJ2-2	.	CASSLEGGSGELFF	TGCGCCAGCAGCTTGGAAGGGGGTTCCGGGGAGCTGTTTTTT
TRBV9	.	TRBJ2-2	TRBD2	CASSVAGGNTGELFF	TGTGCCAGCAGCGTAGCGGGGGGTAACACCGGGGAGCTGTTTTTT
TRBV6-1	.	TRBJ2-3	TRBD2	CASSELIAGTDTQYF	TGTGCCAGCAGTGAACTGATAGCGGGGACAGATACGCAGTATTTT
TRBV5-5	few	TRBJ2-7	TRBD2	CASSLVAGGPYEQYF	TGTGCCAGCAGCTTGGTAGCGGGGGGGCCCTACGAGCAGTACTTC
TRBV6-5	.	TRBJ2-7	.	CASADTAYEQYF	TGTGCCAGCGCGGACACCGCCTACGAGCAGTACTTC
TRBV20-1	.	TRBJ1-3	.	CGGHGRNTIYF	TGCGGGGGCCACGGCCGAAACACCATATATTTT
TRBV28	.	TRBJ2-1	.	CASSSGNTGNEQFF	TGTGCCAGCAGCTCCGGTAATACGGGGAATGAGCAGTTCTTC
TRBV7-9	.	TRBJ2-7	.	CASSLVGAYEQYF	TGTGCCAGCAGCTTAGTGGGTGCCTACGAGCAGTACTTC